This TCR beta chain was obtained from a study of blood T cell repertoires in COVID-19. Recruits, aged about 18 to 95 years, lived in 24 US areas. Cohort 3 recovery required two negative PCRs, clearance, or symptom resolution. In the authors' methods: From reference gene primer amplification, estimates of nucleated cell counts were derived. TCRdb keeps only in-frame clones here, not all; method: immunoSEQ multiplex PCR. D and trimming come from the DNA, and the V and J calls and clone size come from that table. The data hold about 170,000 clones, with 75% to 90% observed a single time. This sequence originates from a woman aged 18-29 years who had recovered from COVID-19. The sample consisted of PBMCs or T cells enriched from blood (not recorded which).

This CDR3 reads CATSDPRRGNTGELFF. The CDR3 nucleotides are TGTGCCACCAGTGATCCCCGTCGAGGAAACACCGGGGAGCTGTTTTTT. The chain combines TRBV24-1 with TRBJ2-2; no firm D call. The germline CDR1 and CDR2 sequences are KGHDR and SFDVKD. The CDR3 loop spans 16 amino acids. V was clipped by 3 bases and J by 2 bases, with 12 bases between them.